The 19 T cell receptor beta chains below were found in one sample sequenced in a study of cytomegalovirus exposure and HLA in healthy donors. 60 Vbeta and 13 Jbeta primers were used in PCR. The data were produced by immunoSEQ multiplex PCR, yet TCRdb's version contains in-frame clones alone and is incomplete. The sample has about 35,000 clones; roughly 80% are singletons. The sequenced sample was PBMCs. All receptors derive from a male donor in good health and CMV-seronegative.

The chain uses TRBV9 and TRBJ1-1; D is possibly TRBD1 (5 bases). Germline assignment: CDR1 SGDLS and CDR2 YYNGEE. The CDR3 runs to 15 residues. The V end was cut by 2 bases, the J end by 0 bases, with 11 bases between. This CDR3 is CASSVQGGVNTEAFF. DNA of the CDR3: TGTGCCAGCAGCGTCCAGGGAGGAGTGAACACTGAAGCTTTCTTT. Full variable domain (missing parts from reference TRBV9 and TRBJ1-1): DSGVTQTPKHLITATGQRVTLRCSPRSGDLSVYWYQQSLDQGLQFLIQYYNGEERAKGNILERFSAQQFPDLHSELNLSSLELGDSALYFCASSVQGGVNTEAFFGQGTRLTVV.

This chain links TRBV4-1 with TRBJ1-1; possibly TRBD1 for D (5 bases). The CDR3 loop spans 14 amino acids. Trimming shortened V by 1 base and J by 5 bases, and 11 bases separated the two germline ends. Germline V CDR1 and CDR2: MGHRA, YSYEKL. This CDR3 reads CASSQAAGYTEAFF. CDR3 nucleotides: TGCGCCAGCAGCCAAGCCGCAGGGTATACTGAAGCTTTCTTT.

The rearrangement uses TRBV7-8 and TRBJ1-2; 7 nucleotides align to TRBD1. Trimming cost V 1 base and J 7 bases; bases outside gene matches: 6. Germline assignment: CDR1 SGHVS and CDR2 FQNEAQ. CDR3 length: 14 residues. Here the CDR3 reads CASSLVRQGIGYTF. CDR3 nucleotide sequence: TGTGCCAGCAGCTTAGTCCGACAGGGAATTGGCTACACCTTC.

V gene TRBV5-4 combines with J gene TRBJ1-1; the D is unclear. The V gene's germline CDR1 is SGHNT and CDR2 YYREEE (reference sequence). Deletions cut 0 bases from V and 7 bases from J, with 13 bases between. The length of the CDR3 is 14 residues. CDR3 protein: CASSLVGREVEAFF. The CDR3 DNA reads as TGTGCCAGCAGCTTGGTGGGCAGAGAAGTTGAAGCTTTCTTT.

In this sample, this clone turned up once. The genes are TRBV6-1 and TRBJ2-7; 7 bases are a match to TRBD1. Germline CDR1 MNHNS, CDR2 SASEGT. This CDR3 is 13 amino acids long. The V and J ends lost 6 bases and 1 base, in that order; junction bases with no gene match: 3. DNA for the CDR3: TGTGCCAGCAGCGAGACAGGGTCCTACGAGCAGTACTTC. Translation: CASSETGSYEQYF.

The chain couples TRBV9 to TRBJ2-2; D is perhaps TRBD1 (5 bases). CDR3 length: 17 residues. CDR1 is SGDLS and CDR2 is YYNGEE in the germline V gene. Between the trimmed V and J ends, which lost 0 bases and 0 bases, there was a span of 12 bases. CDR3 region: CASSVDRQQPNTGELFF. CDR3 nucleotide sequence: TGTGCCAGCAGCGTAGACAGGCAACAACCGAACACCGGGGAGCTGTTTTTT.

The chain links TRBV7-2 to TRBJ1-6; no definite D call. Germline V gene data show CDR1 as SGHTA and CDR2 as FQGNSA. The CDR3 totals 13 residues. V lost 0 bases and J lost 7, with 4 bases in between. The CDR3 region has the DNA TGTGCCAGCAGCTTAGCGTCGAATTCACCCCTCCACTTT. It specifies CASSLASNSPLHF.

V gene TRBV28 combines with J gene TRBJ2-5; perhaps TRBD1 as D (5 bases). V dropped 5 bases and J dropped 7 bases, with 11 bases sitting between them. Germline CDR1 MDHEN, CDR2 SYDVKM. This CDR3 comprises 12 residues. The CDR3 DNA is TGTGCCAGCAGTCTGGTTAGGGGGACCCAGTACTTC. Translation: CASSLVRGTQYF.

This clone was seen more than once but under ten times. The genes are TRBV13 and TRBJ1-6; D is undetermined. CDR3 length: 13 residues. CDR1 and CDR2 (germline): PRHDT, FYEKMQ (reference sequence). Trimming took off 5 bases at V and 6 bases at J, with 8 bases between the two ends. The CDR3 sequence: CASSLYSNSPLHF. Here the CDR3 DNA reads TGTGCCAGCAGCCTTTATAGTAATTCACCCCTCCACTTT.

The chain recombines TRBV6-5 with TRBJ2-7; D is unresolved. The CDR3 contains 13 residues. The V and J ends lost 4 bases and 3 bases respectively, with 10 bases between them. In germline, CDR1 is MNHEY, CDR2 SVGAGI. The CDR3 DNA is TGTGCCAGCAGTTCCGGGTATAGCTACGAGCAGTACTTC. This gives the protein CASSSGYSYEQYF.

In this sample, this clone turned up a few times. The chain has TRBV29-1 and TRBJ2-3, with TRBD2 as a possible D gene (5 bases). V shed 4 bases and J shed 4 bases, with 9 bases lying between them. This CDR3 contains 12 residues. Per germline, CDR1 SQVTM and CDR2 ANQGSEA. The CDR3 here is CSVAEGADTQYF. The CDR3 nucleotides read TGCAGCGTTGCTGAGGGCGCAGATACGCAGTATTTT.

This rearrangement joins TRBV5-1 to TRBJ2-3; D unresolved. CDR1 and CDR2 (germline): SGHRS, YFSETQ. The germline V and J ends were trimmed by 2 bases and 5 bases, with 6 bases remaining between them. This CDR3 spans 12 amino acids. CDR3 in DNA: TGCGCCAGCAGCTTCGCGGAAGATACGCAGTATTTT. Translating gives CASSFAEDTQYF.

The chain carries TRBV10-3 and TRBJ2-7; 8 bases match TRBD1. This CDR3 region has 17 residues. Germline CDR1 and CDR2: ENHRY and SYGVKD. V was clipped by 0 bases and J by 7 bases; unmatched bases: 14. The CDR3 protein is CAISESEQGQGAEEQYF. CDR3 in DNA: TGTGCCATCAGTGAGTCGGAACAAGGGCAGGGGGCGGAAGAGCAGTACTTC.

This rearrangement joins TRBV7-9 to TRBJ1-5, with 10 bases aligning to TRBD1. The CDR3 covers 16 residues. Germline V CDR1 and CDR2: SEHNR, FQNEAQ (reference sequence). J gave up 6 bases and V 5 bases, and 10 bases lay outside the gene matches. The CDR3 nucleotides are TGTGCCAGCAGCCGCCGGGACAGGGGAAAGAGTCAGCCCCAGCATTTT. It encodes CASSRRDRGKSQPQHF.

The chain has TRBV6-5 and TRBJ1-4; D might be TRBD1 (6 bases). Germline V gene lookup returns CDR1 MNHEY and CDR2 SVGAGI. V was clipped by 3 bases and J by 5 bases, with 16 bases between them. There are 16 residues in the CDR3. The CDR3 DNA follows: TGTGCCAGCAGTTATCGGATCGACAGGAGCAATGAAAAACTGTTTTTT. Amino acid sequence: CASSYRIDRSNEKLFF.

The V call is TRBV5-1, the J call TRBJ2-3; D is perhaps TRBD2 (5 bases). V lost 4 bases and J lost 0, with 9 bases in between. Germline assignment: CDR1 SGHRS and CDR2 YFSETQ. The CDR3 is made up of 14 amino acids. CDR3 sequence reads: CASSRRTSTDTQYF. The DNA for the CDR3 is TGCGCCAGCAGCCGCCGGACTAGCACAGATACGCAGTATTTT.

Only a few counts were recorded for this clone. In the same sample, other DNA sequences code for this CDR3. CDR3 DNA sequence: TGCGCCAGCAGCCAATCCCCGGGGTTTACTGGAAACACCATATATTTT. Protein: CASSQSPGFTGNTIYF. The chain joins TRBV4-1 to TRBJ1-3; D call uncertain. Trimming removed 2 bases from V and 2 bases from J, with 13 bases in between. The CDR3 covers 16 residues. From germline, CDR1 is MGHRA and CDR2 YSYEKL.

This clone showed up just once. The chain has TRBV6-1 and TRBJ2-5; 7 bases are shared with TRBD2. V was pared by 3 bases and J by 3 bases, with 10 bases of the junction left unmatched. The CDR3 has 16 amino acids. Germline loops: CDR1 MNHNS, CDR2 SASEGT. The CDR3 is CASSEVGGFLKETQYF. The CDR3 coding sequence is TGTGCCAGCAGTGAGGTGGGAGGGTTCCTTAAAGAGACCCAGTACTTC.

This sequence joins TRBV9 and TRBJ2-4, with 9 bases that match TRBD1. V lost 0 bases and J lost 7; bases outside the gene matches: 5. Germline assignment: CDR1 SGDLS and CDR2 YYNGEE. The CDR3 consists of 15 residues. CDR3 in amino acids: CASSVGTGVANIQYF. The CDR3 region has the DNA TGTGCCAGCAGCGTAGGGACAGGGGTAGCGAACATTCAGTACTTC.